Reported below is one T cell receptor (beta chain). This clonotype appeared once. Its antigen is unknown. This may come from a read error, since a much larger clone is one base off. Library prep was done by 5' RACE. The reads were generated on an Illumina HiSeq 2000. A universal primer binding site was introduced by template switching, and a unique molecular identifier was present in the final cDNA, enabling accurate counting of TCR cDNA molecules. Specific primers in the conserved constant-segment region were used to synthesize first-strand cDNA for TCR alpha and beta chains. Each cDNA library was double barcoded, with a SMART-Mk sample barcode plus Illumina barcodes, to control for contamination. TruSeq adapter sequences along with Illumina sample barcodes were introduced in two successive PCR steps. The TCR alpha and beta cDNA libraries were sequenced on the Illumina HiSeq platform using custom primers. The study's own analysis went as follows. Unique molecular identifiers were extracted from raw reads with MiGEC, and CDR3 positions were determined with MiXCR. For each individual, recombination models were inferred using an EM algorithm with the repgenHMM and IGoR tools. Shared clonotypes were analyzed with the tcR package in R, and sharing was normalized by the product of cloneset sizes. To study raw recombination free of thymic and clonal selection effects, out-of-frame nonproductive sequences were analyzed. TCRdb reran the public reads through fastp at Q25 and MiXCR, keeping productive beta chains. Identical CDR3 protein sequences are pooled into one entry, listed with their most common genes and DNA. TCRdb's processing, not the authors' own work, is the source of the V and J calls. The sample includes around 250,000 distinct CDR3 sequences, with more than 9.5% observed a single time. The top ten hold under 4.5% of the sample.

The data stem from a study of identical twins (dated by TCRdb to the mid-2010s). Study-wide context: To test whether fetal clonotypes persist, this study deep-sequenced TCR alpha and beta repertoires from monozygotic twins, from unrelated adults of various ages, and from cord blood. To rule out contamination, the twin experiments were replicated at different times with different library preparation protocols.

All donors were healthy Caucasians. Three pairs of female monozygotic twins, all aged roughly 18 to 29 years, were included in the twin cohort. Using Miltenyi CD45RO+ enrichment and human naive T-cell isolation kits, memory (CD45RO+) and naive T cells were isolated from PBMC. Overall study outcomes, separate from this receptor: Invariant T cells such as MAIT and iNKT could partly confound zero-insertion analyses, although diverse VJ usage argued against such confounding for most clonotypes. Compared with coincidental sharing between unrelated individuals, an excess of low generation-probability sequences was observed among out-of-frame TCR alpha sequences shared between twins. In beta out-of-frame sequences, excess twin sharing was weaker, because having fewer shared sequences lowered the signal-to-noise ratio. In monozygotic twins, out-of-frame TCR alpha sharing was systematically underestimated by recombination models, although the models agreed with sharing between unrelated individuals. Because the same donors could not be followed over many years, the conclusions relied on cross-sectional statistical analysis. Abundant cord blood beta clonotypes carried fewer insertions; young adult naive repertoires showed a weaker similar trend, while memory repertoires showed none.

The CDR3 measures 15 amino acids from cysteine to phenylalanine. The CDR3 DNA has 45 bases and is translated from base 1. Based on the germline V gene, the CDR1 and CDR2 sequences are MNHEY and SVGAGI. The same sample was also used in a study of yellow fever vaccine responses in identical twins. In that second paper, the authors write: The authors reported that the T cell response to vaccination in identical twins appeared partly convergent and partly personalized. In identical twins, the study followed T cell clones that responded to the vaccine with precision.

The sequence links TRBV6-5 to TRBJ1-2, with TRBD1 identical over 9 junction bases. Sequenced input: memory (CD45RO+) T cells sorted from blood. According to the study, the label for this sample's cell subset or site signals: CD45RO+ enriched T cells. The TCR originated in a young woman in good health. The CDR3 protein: CASSYEGQGGYGHTF. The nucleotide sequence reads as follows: TGTGCCAGCAGTTACGAGGGACAGGGTGGCTATGGCCACACCTTC.